This passage covers 27 T cell receptor beta chains from one sample sequenced in a study of blood T cells in healthy people across ages. Sample-barcoded 5' priming and a J-beta primer mix drove a second PCR of roughly 7 to 11 cycles. TCRdb redid the calling of the 5' RACE reads with MiXCR, one entry per CDR3 protein. The sample lists approximately 690,000 distinct CDR3 sequences, 58% occurring once. Sequenced sample: blood. The receptor set was obtained from a man aged 55 to 70 in good health.

This clonotype was found many times. The chain carries TRBV12-3 or TRBV12-4 and TRBJ1-2; D gene uncertain. There are 12 residues in the CDR3. V was clipped by 1 base and J by 4 bases, with 4 bases between them. In DNA, the CDR3 is TGTGCCAGCAGTTTAGGTCCCTATGGCTACACCTTC. Its protein is CASSLGPYGYTF.

The chain couples TRBV18 to TRBJ2-4; D is perhaps TRBD1 (6 bases). The J call may be wrong; the DNA end is better matched by TRBJ2-7. Germline V gives CDR1 KGHSH, CDR2 LQKENI. This CDR3 has 15 amino acids. The CDR3 bases are TGTGCCAGCTCACCCGAAACAGGGATGTATGGCGAGCAGTACTTC. Its translation is CASSPETGMYGEQYF.

This chain connects TRBV7-9 to TRBJ2-1; D gene uncertain. The J call could be wrong; TRBJ2-7 is a better fit for the DNA end. Per the germline V gene, CDR1 is SEHNR and CDR2 is FQNEAQ (reference sequence). The CDR3 is 13 amino acids. CDR3 sequence reads: CASSPVSVGEQYF. In DNA, the CDR3 is TGTGCCAGCAGCCCAGTTTCAGTGGGGGAGCAGTACTTC.

A few counts support this clonotype. The chain recombines TRBV27 with TRBJ2-4; a possible D gene is TRBD2 (5 bases). Matching the DNA end better, TRBJ2-7 makes the J call doubtful. Germline CDR1 is MNHEY and CDR2 is SMNVEV (reference sequence). CDR3 size: 16 residues. The CDR3 spells CATSSYTRGAGYEQYF. CDR3 in DNA: TGTGCCACCTCGTCCTACACACGGGGAGCTGGTTACGAGCAGTACTTC.

The CDR3 DNA reads TGTGCCAGCAGTTCAGGACTAGCGGGGGGTAATACGCAGTATTTT. This gives the protein CASSSGLAGGNTQYF. The chain joins TRBV3-1 to TRBJ2-3, with 14 bases matching TRBD2. The CDR3 loop spans 15 amino acids. V dropped 6 bases and J dropped 7; count of bases not matched to a gene: 6. Germline values: CDR1 LGHDT, CDR2 YNNKEL (reference sequence).

In its sample, this clonotype was seen a few times. One end of the junction is discordant with germline, which a read error may explain. The chain combines TRBV12-3 or TRBV12-4 with TRBJ2-3; 13 bases agree with TRBD2. This CDR3 contains 16 residues. The CDR3 loop reads CASSLGLAGATDTQYF. CDR3 sequence (DNA): TGTGCCAGCAGCTTAGGACTAGCGGGGGCCACAGATACGCAGTATTTT.

The chain employs TRBV7-9 and TRBJ2-5; D is perhaps TRBD2 (6 bases). V was clipped by 6 bases and J by 4 bases, with 12 bases between them. The CDR3 covers 13 residues. Germline V gene sequence: CDR1 SEHNR, CDR2 FQNEAQ (reference sequence). The CDR3 coding sequence is TGTGCCAGCAGGGCGGGGATCCGAGAGACCCAGTACTTC. It is translated as CASRAGIRETQYF. The whole variable domain, filled in from reference TRBV7-9 and TRBJ2-5, reads DTGVSQNPRHKITKRGQNVTFRCDPISEHNRLYWYRQTLGQGPEFLTYFQNEAQLEKSRLLSDRFSAERPKGSFSTLEIQRTEQGDSAMYLCASRAGIRETQYFGPGTRLLVL.

The chain employs TRBV6-6 and TRBJ2-1; unclear D gene. CDR3 length: 14 amino acids. Trimming took off 6 bases at V and 1 base at J, with 10 bases between the two ends. CDR1 is MNHNY, CDR2 SVGAGI, per germline (reference sequence). For the CDR3, the DNA is TGTGCCAGCAGCCGACTTCCATCCTACAATGAGCAGTTCTTC. Translating gives CASSRLPSYNEQFF.

In the case of this clonotype: The junction does not match germline at one end; this may be a read error. The chain links TRBV7-2 to TRBJ2-7, with 7 bases that match TRBD2. Germline-derived CDR1 and CDR2 are SGHTA and FQGNSA. The CDR3 loop spans 16 amino acids. As DNA, the CDR3 is TGTGCCAGCAGCTTAGGACTAGCCGTTTCCTTCTACGAGCAGCACTTC. Its translation is CASSLGLAVSFYEQHF.

The V call is TRBV7-2, the J call TRBJ1-6; D unresolved. The CDR3 has 12 amino acids. V was cut by 5 bases and J by 6 bases, with 5 bases left in between. Germline V gene sequence: CDR1 SGHTA, CDR2 FQGNSA. The DNA of the CDR3 is TGTGCCAGCAGCAGGGTTAATTCACCCCTCCACTTT. This gives the protein CASSRVNSPLHF.

The V and J genes are TRBV10-3 and TRBJ2-4; 7 positions agree with TRBD2. Near its end, the DNA agrees better with TRBJ2-7, so the J call may be wrong. Germline CDR1 reads ENHRY; CDR2 reads SYGVKD. CDR3 length: 15 residues. CDR3 DNA: TGTGCCATCAGTGAGTCGGGCGGGGGAACATACGAGCAGTACTTC. It specifies CAISESGGGTYEQYF.

The rearrangement links TRBV7-9 to TRBJ2-3; 8 bases line up with TRBD1. The CDR3 length is 16 residues. V shed 5 bases and J 4 bases; nucleotides not matched to a gene: 11. Germline-derived CDR1 and CDR2 are SEHNR and FQNEAQ (reference sequence). The CDR3, as DNA: TGTGCCAGCAGCCCGCGACAGGGGATGTCCGCAGATACGCAGTATTTT. Translation gives CASSPRQGMSADTQYF. Full variable domain (remainder filled in from reference TRBV7-9 and TRBJ2-3): DTGVSQNPRHKITKRGQNVTFRCDPISEHNRLYWYRQTLGQGPEFLTYFQNEAQLEKSRLLSDRFSAERPKGSFSTLEIQRTEQGDSAMYLCASSPRQGMSADTQYFGPGTRLTVL.

This clonotype was detected ten times or more. The chain is built from TRBV5-1 and TRBJ2-1, with TRBD2 matching 12 bases. Per the germline V gene, CDR1 is SGHRS and CDR2 is YFSETQ. Trimming took 3 bases from V and 0 from J; bases not matched to a gene: 4. This CDR3 has 17 residues. The CDR3, as DNA: TGCGCCAGCAGCTACGGGACTAGCGGGTACTCCTACAATGAGCAGTTCTTC. Its protein product is CASSYGTSGYSYNEQFF.

The chain combines TRBV5-1 with TRBJ2-5; TRBD1 agrees at 8 bases. V trimming: 4 bases; J trimming: 4 bases; junction bases outside the gene matches: 12. The CDR3 runs to 16 residues. In germline, CDR1 is SGHRS, CDR2 YFSETQ. The CDR3 DNA sequence: TGCGCCAGCAGCGGAGACCGGACAGGGATCGGAGAGACCCAGTACTTC. It specifies CASSGDRTGIGETQYF.

The rearrangement links TRBV18 to TRBJ2-1; 7 bases fit TRBD2. The CDR3 extends over 14 amino acids. The germline V gene has CDR1 KGHSH and CDR2 LQKENI. Trimming cost V 2 bases and J 6 bases; bases outside gene matches: 4. The CDR3 DNA is TGTGCCAGCTCACCAACAGGCGGGGGCAATGAGCAGTTCTTC. It specifies CASSPTGGGNEQFF. Full variable domain (missing parts from reference TRBV18 and TRBJ2-1): NAGVMQNPRHLVRRRGQEARLRCSPMKGHSHVYWYRQLPEEGLKFMVYLQKENIIDESGMPKERFSAEFPKEGPSILRIQQVVRGDSAAYFCASSPTGGGNEQFFGPGTRLTVL.

V and J are TRBV6-4 and TRBJ1-1; TRBD1 might be the D (5 bases). Germline V gene sequence: CDR1 MRHNA, CDR2 SNTAGT. The V end lost 3 bases, the J end lost 2 bases, and 7 bases lay between the germline ends. The CDR3 runs to 13 residues. The CDR3 sequence is CASSEQVNTEAFF. The CDR3 region has the DNA TGTGCCAGCAGTGAACAGGTTAACACTGAAGCTTTCTTT.

V and J are TRBV6-6 and TRBJ2-6; D not resolved. Trimming cost V 2 bases and J 0 bases, with 11 bases left between them. CDR1 MNHNY and CDR2 SVGAGI come from the germline V gene (reference sequence). This CDR3 spans 17 amino acids. The CDR3 reads CASSYPNSPSGANVLTF. Written as DNA, the CDR3 is TGTGCCAGCAGTTACCCCAACAGTCCCTCTGGGGCCAACGTCCTGACTTTC.

The chain employs TRBV20-1 and TRBJ2-5; 10 bases match TRBD2. J was trimmed by 0 bases and V by 5 bases; bases with no gene match: 6. The V gene's germline CDR1 is DFQATT and CDR2 SNEGSKA (reference sequence). This CDR3 is 15 amino acids long. CDR3 bases: TGCAGTGCTCAGGGCAGCGGGGGGGACCAAGAGACCCAGTACTTC. Translation: CSAQGSGGDQETQYF.

This clonotype appeared a few times. The chain employs TRBV20-1 and TRBJ1-5; D unresolved. Trimming left V 1 base short and J 4 bases short, with 14 bases between. CDR3 size: 15 residues. CDR1 and CDR2 from the germline V gene are DFQATT and SNEGSKA (reference sequence). CDR3 DNA: TGCAGTGCTAGAGTGTACAGATTCGGGAATCAGCCCCAGCATTTT. Translated: CSARVYRFGNQPQHF.

This chain's CDR3 is CASRSSGGAVDEQFF. CDR3 DNA: TGTGCCAGCAGATCTAGCGGGGGGGCTGTGGATGAGCAGTTCTTC. The genes are TRBV6-5 and TRBJ2-1; TRBD2 matches 12 bases. The CDR3 extends over 15 amino acids. V gave up 6 bases and J gave up 8 bases; unmatched junction bases: 8. Germline assignment: CDR1 MNHEY and CDR2 SVGAGI.

The chain links TRBV12-3 or TRBV12-4 to TRBJ2-1; D uncertain. V was shortened by 4 bases and J by 5 bases, with 9 bases between the two germline ends. The CDR3 runs 13 residues. Written as DNA, the CDR3 is TGTGCCAGCAGTTCCGAGCCCCACAATGAGCAGTTCTTC. Translating gives CASSSEPHNEQFF.

The gene calls are TRBV5-1 and TRBJ2-5; 10 bases are shared with TRBD2. Germline trimming cut 4 bases from V and 3 bases from J; bases unmatched to any gene: 9. Germline V gene data show CDR1 as SGHRS and CDR2 as YFSETQ. The CDR3 is 16 amino acids. CDR3 sequence: CASSPRPSGGEETQYF. CDR3 nucleotide sequence: TGCGCCAGCAGCCCAAGGCCTAGCGGGGGCGAAGAGACCCAGTACTTC.

V and J are TRBV10-3 and TRBJ2-7, with D hard to call. Germline-derived CDR1 and CDR2 are ENHRY and SYGVKD. V was clipped by 4 bases and J by 0 bases, with 16 bases between them. The CDR3 is 16 residues long. The CDR3 reads CAISGVGRIGSYEQYF. In nucleotides, the CDR3 is TGTGCCATCAGTGGGGTGGGCAGGATCGGCTCCTACGAGCAGTACTTC.

A single count supports this clonotype. One base away lies a much larger clone, so this may be a sequencing read error. The V and J genes are TRBV20-1 and TRBJ1-2; the D is unclear. The length of the CDR3 is 10 residues. Germline V gene data show CDR1 as DFQATT and CDR2 as SNEGSKA (reference sequence). V was clipped by 6 bases and J by 6 bases, with 8 bases between them. CDR3 residues: CSAEVDGYTF. CDR3 nucleotides: TGCAGTGCGGAGGTGGATGGCTACACCTTC.

The J gene is TRBJ2-4, the V gene TRBV5-1, with D unresolved. The germline V gene has CDR1 SGHRS and CDR2 YFSETQ. Trimming stripped 4 bases from V and 8 bases from J, with 19 bases between. The CDR3 covers 15 residues. CDR3: CASSLASLSGDIQYF. The CDR3 nucleotides are TGCGCCAGCAGCCTCGCCTCCCTTTCTGGGGACATTCAGTACTTC.

The chain is built from TRBV5-1 and TRBJ2-5, with 9 bases that match TRBD2. Germline trimming cut 4 bases from V and 4 bases from J; bases unmatched to any gene: 11. Germline V lookup: CDR1 SGHRS, CDR2 YFSETQ. The CDR3 is 16 amino acids. For the CDR3, the DNA is TGCGCCAGCAGCCTCCGATCGGCGGGGGGGCCAGAGACCCAGTACTTC. It yields the protein CASSLRSAGGPETQYF.

This chain uses TRBV29-1 with TRBJ2-1; the D gene is possibly TRBD1 (6 bases). Germline V gene sequence: CDR1 SQVTM, CDR2 ANQGSEA. The CDR3 is 13 amino acids. The CDR3 region is CNVTKTGYNEQFF. In nucleotides, the CDR3 is TGCAACGTGACTAAGACAGGCTACAATGAGCAGTTCTTC.